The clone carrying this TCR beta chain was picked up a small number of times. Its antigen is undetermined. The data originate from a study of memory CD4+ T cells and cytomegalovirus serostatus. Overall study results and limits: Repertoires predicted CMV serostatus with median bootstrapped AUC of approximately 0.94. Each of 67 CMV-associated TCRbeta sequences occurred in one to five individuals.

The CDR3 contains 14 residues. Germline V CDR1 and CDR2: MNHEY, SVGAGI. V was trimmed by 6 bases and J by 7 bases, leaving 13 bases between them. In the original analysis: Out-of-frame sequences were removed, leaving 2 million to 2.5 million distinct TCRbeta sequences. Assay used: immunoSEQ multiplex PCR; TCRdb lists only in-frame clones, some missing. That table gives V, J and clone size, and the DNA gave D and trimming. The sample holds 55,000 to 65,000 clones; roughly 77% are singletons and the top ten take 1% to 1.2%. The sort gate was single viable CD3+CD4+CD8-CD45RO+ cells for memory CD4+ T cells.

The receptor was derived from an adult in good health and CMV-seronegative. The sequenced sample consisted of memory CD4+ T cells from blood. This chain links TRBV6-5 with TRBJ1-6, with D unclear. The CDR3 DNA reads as TGTGCCAGCAGGATCCCCGCACTCAATTCACCCCTCCACTTT. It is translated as CASRIPALNSPLHF.